The entry below describes one TCR beta chain. Its matching antigen is unknown. Germline V gene lookup returns CDR1 MNHNS and CDR2 SASEGT. The ends were cut back, 6 bases at V and 9 bases at J, with 20 bases in the middle. The CDR3 runs to 14 residues. The record originates from a study of a mutant IDH1 vaccine in newly diagnosed glioma. Study context: Treated patients were around 60% male, about 38% female, mean age around 40 years. Patients previously underwent radiotherapy, temozolomide, or both, and most underwent both.

Noted time point: week 47, end of study. All doses held 300 ug of mutant IDH1 20-mer peptide, with topical imiquimod. Generated by immunoSEQ multiplex PCR, the TCRdb table keeps only in-frame clones and is missing some. The data hold about 34,000 clones, with around nine tenths observed a single time. The TCR comes from a woman aged 35 to 49 with glioma. V usage is TRBV6-1 and J usage is TRBJ1-1; a possible D gene is TRBD1 (5 bases). Sequencing was performed on PBMCs, taken from a glioma patient whose treatment included an IDH1 peptide vaccine. In nucleotides, the CDR3 is TGTGCCAGCAGGCCGACAGTGAACAGTGGCCAAGCTTTCTTT. It is translated as CASRPTVNSGQAFF.